This T cell receptor beta chain is from a study of regulatory T cells in long-lasting Graves disease. This clonotype was found many times. Antigen unknown. From germline, CDR1 is PRHDT and CDR2 FYEKMQ (reference sequence). The CDR3 is 16 amino acids. V lost 5 bases and J lost 3; bases outside the gene matches: 7. Specified time point: newly diagnosed GD, antithyroid drugs for less than 3 months. PBMC-extracted RNA yielded the TCR library. Findings of the study overall: The work looked only at peripheral blood and did not look at thyroid tissue.

HTBI primers from iRepertoire and Arm-PCR of CDR3 regions yielded the TCR beta libraries. Using its own MiXCR run on the multiplex PCR reads, TCRdb lists one record per CDR3 protein. The table records a few hundred thousand distinct CDR3 sequences, 12% of them present only once. These sequences were also reported in another study, on T cells in Graves' hyperthyroidism and ophthalmopathy. That investigation notes: HTBI primers were employed in a first-round RT-PCR of the TCR CDR3.

V gene TRBV13 combines with J gene TRBJ2-5; TRBD2 matches at 12 bases. This clonotype was obtained from a woman aged 18-30 years with Graves disease. The starting material was peripheral blood mononuclear cells (PBMCs), obtained at new diagnosis, from a patient treated with antithyroid drugs. The CDR3 DNA is TGTGCCAGCAGCGGAACGACTAGCGGGAGAAAAGAGACCCAGTACTTC. Its protein product is CASSGTTSGRKETQYF.